Listed below are T cell receptor beta chains from one sample, sequenced in a study of blood T cell repertoires in COVID-19. The table came from immunoSEQ multiplex PCR; TCRdb's copy has only in-frame clones and leaves some out. In the table there are about 300,000 clones, approximately 87% of which are singletons. Material for sequencing was peripheral blood. These receptors all stem from a woman in her forties who had recovered from COVID-19. CDR3s include the opening cysteine and the closing phenylalanine or tryptophan. Fields, in order: CDR3 DNA, CDR3 protein, J gene, clone size, D gene, V gene. D genes are given only for firm matches. Clone size appears in some rows only: once, few, many, or a class for an expanded clone.

cdr3_nt: TGTGCCAGCAGCGTAGAAGCGGGGAGCTCCTACAATGAGCAGTTCTTC
cdr3_aa: CASSVEAGSSYNEQFF
j_call: TRBJ2-1
clone_size: -
d_call: TRBD2
v_call: TRBV9

cdr3_nt: TGTGCCAGCAGTTACCAGGGTTACGGCTACACCTTC
cdr3_aa: CASSYQGYGYTF
j_call: TRBJ1-2
clone_size: -
d_call: -
v_call: TRBV6-5

cdr3_nt: TGTGCCAGCGGGGGGCCCCCAGGCGTATGGAACACTGAAGCTTTCTTT
cdr3_aa: CASGGPPGVWNTEAFF
j_call: TRBJ1-1
clone_size: -
d_call: -
v_call: TRBV19

cdr3_nt: TGTGCCAGCAGCCAAAATCCACAGGGAGCTAACACTGAAGCTTTCTTT
cdr3_aa: CASSQNPQGANTEAFF
j_call: TRBJ1-1
clone_size: -
d_call: -
v_call: TRBV13

cdr3_nt: TGTGCCAGCAGCGCGGGGACAGCCAATGGCTACACCTTC
cdr3_aa: CASSAGTANGYTF
j_call: TRBJ1-2
clone_size: -
d_call: TRBD1
v_call: TRBV11-2

cdr3_nt: TGCGCCAGCAGCGTAGGGACAGGGACGAACACCGGGGAGCTGTTTTTT
cdr3_aa: CASSVGTGTNTGELFF
j_call: TRBJ2-2
clone_size: -
d_call: TRBD1
v_call: TRBV4-1

cdr3_nt: TGTGCCAGCAGTGAAATATCGGCAGGGGGCTTCTATGGCTACACCTTC
cdr3_aa: CASSEISAGGFYGYTF
j_call: TRBJ1-2
clone_size: -
d_call: TRBD1
v_call: TRBV2

cdr3_nt: TGTGCCAGCAGTCCGACTAGCGGGTTCACCGGGGAGCTGTTTTTT
cdr3_aa: CASSPTSGFTGELFF
j_call: TRBJ2-2
clone_size: -
d_call: TRBD2
v_call: TRBV27

cdr3_nt: TGTGCCAGCAGCTTACACTATGGACAGGGCCACGCTAACTATGGCTACACCTTC
cdr3_aa: CASSLHYGQGHANYGYTF
j_call: TRBJ1-2
clone_size: -
d_call: TRBD1
v_call: TRBV5-5

cdr3_nt: TGTGCCAGCAGCCGTATCAACTATGGCTACACCTTC
cdr3_aa: CASSRINYGYTF
j_call: TRBJ1-2
clone_size: -
d_call: -
v_call: TRBV5-4

cdr3_nt: TGTGCCAGCAGCTTGGACAGGGCTGGCTATGGCTACACCTTC
cdr3_aa: CASSLDRAGYGYTF
j_call: TRBJ1-2
clone_size: -
d_call: -
v_call: TRBV5-5

cdr3_nt: TGTGCCTGGAGTGTAAACACCGGAGGTTCACCCCTCCACTTT
cdr3_aa: CAWSVNTGGSPLHF
j_call: TRBJ1-6
clone_size: -
d_call: -
v_call: TRBV30

cdr3_nt: TGTGCCAGCAGCTTCGGTGGAGATACGCAGTATTTT
cdr3_aa: CASSFGGDTQYF
j_call: TRBJ2-3
clone_size: -
d_call: -
v_call: TRBV7-3

cdr3_nt: TGTGCCTGGGGATGGACAGGTAACACTGAAGCTTTCTTT
cdr3_aa: CAWGWTGNTEAFF
j_call: TRBJ1-1
clone_size: -
d_call: TRBD1
v_call: TRBV30

cdr3_nt: TGTGCCAGCAGTTACCCCTCTTTGGCGGGGGGGCACCCGAGCTCCTACAATGAGCAGTTCTTC
cdr3_aa: CASSYPSLAGGHPSSYNEQFF
j_call: TRBJ2-1
clone_size: -
d_call: TRBD2
v_call: TRBV6-2/TRBV6-3

cdr3_nt: TGTGCCAGCAGCTTGGGACAGGCCTTCGGCTACACCTTC
cdr3_aa: CASSLGQAFGYTF
j_call: TRBJ1-2
clone_size: -
d_call: -
v_call: TRBV5-6

cdr3_nt: TGTGCCAGCAGCGTAGGCTTACAGGGATACGAGCAGTACTTC
cdr3_aa: CASSVGLQGYEQYF
j_call: TRBJ2-7
clone_size: -
d_call: -
v_call: TRBV9

cdr3_nt: TGCGCCAGCAGCCAAGTAGACATCGTCTCCTACAATGAGCAGTTCTTC
cdr3_aa: CASSQVDIVSYNEQFF
j_call: TRBJ2-1
clone_size: many
d_call: -
v_call: TRBV4-1

cdr3_nt: TGTGCCAGCAGCTTACAACCCTACAATCAGCCCCAGCATTTT
cdr3_aa: CASSLQPYNQPQHF
j_call: TRBJ1-5
clone_size: -
d_call: -
v_call: TRBV7-8

cdr3_nt: TGTGCCAGCAGCTTAATCCCGAAGGGGGCTTACTATGGCTACACCTTC
cdr3_aa: CASSLIPKGAYYGYTF
j_call: TRBJ1-2
clone_size: -
d_call: TRBD1
v_call: TRBV5-4

cdr3_nt: TGTGCCAGCAGCTGGGGATGGGGCAGAAGTGAAGCTTTCTTT
cdr3_aa: CASSWGWGRSEAFF
j_call: TRBJ1-1
clone_size: once
d_call: -
v_call: TRBV5-5

cdr3_nt: TGTGCCAGCAGCCTACTGACAGGGGGGCTCGGTGGCTACACCTTC
cdr3_aa: CASSLLTGGLGGYTF
j_call: TRBJ1-2
clone_size: once
d_call: TRBD1
v_call: TRBV27

cdr3_nt: TGTGCCAGCTCACCCAACAGCGGGACCCACTACAATGAGCAGTTCTTC
cdr3_aa: CASSPNSGTHYNEQFF
j_call: TRBJ2-1
clone_size: -
d_call: TRBD2
v_call: TRBV18

cdr3_nt: TGTGCCAGCAGTTTATTAGGGGGCAGGGGTAATGAAAAACTGTTTTTT
cdr3_aa: CASSLLGGRGNEKLFF
j_call: TRBJ1-4
clone_size: -
d_call: TRBD1
v_call: TRBV27

cdr3_nt: TGTGCCAGCAGCCCTGGACTAGCTCCCTACGAGCAGTACTTC
cdr3_aa: CASSPGLAPYEQYF
j_call: TRBJ2-7
clone_size: once
d_call: TRBD2
v_call: TRBV7-2

cdr3_nt: TGTGCCAGCAGCTTAGAGGGGACTAGCGGGGGGTATACGCAGTATTTT
cdr3_aa: CASSLEGTSGGYTQYF
j_call: TRBJ2-3
clone_size: -
d_call: TRBD2
v_call: TRBV7-3

cdr3_nt: TGTGCCAGCAGTGAAGGTCGGGGGCCCCAGCATTTT
cdr3_aa: CASSEGRGPQHF
j_call: TRBJ1-5
clone_size: -
d_call: -
v_call: TRBV2

cdr3_nt: TGTGCCAGCAGCCGTCCTAATTACGAGCAGTACTTC
cdr3_aa: CASSRPNYEQYF
j_call: TRBJ2-7
clone_size: -
d_call: -
v_call: TRBV7-9

cdr3_nt: TGTGCCAGCAGTTACGCAGGGGGCTCGGGCTATGGCTACACCTTC
cdr3_aa: CASSYAGGSGYGYTF
j_call: TRBJ1-2
clone_size: -
d_call: TRBD1
v_call: TRBV6-5

cdr3_nt: TGTGCCAGCAGCTTAAGGTGGAGTCCCGAGACCCAGTACTTC
cdr3_aa: CASSLRWSPETQYF
j_call: TRBJ2-5
clone_size: once
d_call: -
v_call: TRBV7-2

cdr3_nt: TGTGCCAGCAGCTCAGGGACTAGCGGGGGGAAGCAGTACTTC
cdr3_aa: CASSSGTSGGKQYF
j_call: TRBJ2-7
clone_size: few
d_call: TRBD2
v_call: TRBV7-2

cdr3_nt: TGTGCCAGCACCGCGACAGGGGGGAATTCACCCCTCCACTTT
cdr3_aa: CASTATGGNSPLHF
j_call: TRBJ1-6
clone_size: -
d_call: TRBD1
v_call: TRBV6-5

cdr3_nt: TGTGCCAGTAGTATGTCGCAGGGGCGAGAGACCCAGTACTTC
cdr3_aa: CASSMSQGRETQYF
j_call: TRBJ2-5
clone_size: -
d_call: -
v_call: TRBV19

cdr3_nt: TGTGCCAGCAGCCAGAGGATCCAACAGGGGGCCACTGAAGCTTTCTTT
cdr3_aa: CASSQRIQQGATEAFF
j_call: TRBJ1-1
clone_size: many
d_call: TRBD1
v_call: TRBV4-2

cdr3_nt: TGTGCCAGCAGTGTCCACATAAACACTGAAGCTTTCTTT
cdr3_aa: CASSVHINTEAFF
j_call: TRBJ1-1
clone_size: -
d_call: -
v_call: TRBV6-4

cdr3_nt: TGTGCCTGGAGTGGCGCTAGTGAGCAGTTCTTC
cdr3_aa: CAWSGASEQFF
j_call: TRBJ2-1
clone_size: -
d_call: -
v_call: TRBV30

cdr3_nt: TGCGCCAGCAGCCCCCCCGAGACTAGCGGGGGGTCAGATACGCAGTATTTT
cdr3_aa: CASSPPETSGGSDTQYF
j_call: TRBJ2-3
clone_size: once
d_call: TRBD2
v_call: TRBV5-1